The clone carrying this T cell receptor beta chain was detected once. TCR alpha and TCR beta cDNA libraries with sample barcodes and UMIs came from 5'RACE using constant-segment primers. TCRdb analysed the 5' RACE reads with MiXCR anew, one entry per CDR3 protein. Of 350,000 to 450,000 distinct CDR3 sequences listed, 28% are singletons. The record originates from a study of T-cell memory formation after mild COVID-19. The length of the CDR3 is 15 residues. V was cut by 7 bases and J by 3 bases, with 18 bases left in between. CDR1 is MNHEY, CDR2 SMNVEV, per germline (reference sequence). This clonotype was sampled from an adult woman who had mild COVID-19 (a few samples of this study predate the infection). Cell type and time point are not known. This rearrangement joins TRBV27 to TRBJ1-1; a possible D gene is TRBD1 (5 bases). Sequencing was carried out using PBMCs or a T cell subset sorted from them (not recorded which). The CDR3 loop reads CASIDRGEGDTEAFF. CDR3 bases: TGTGCCAGCATCGATCGGGGGGAAGGGGACACTGAAGCTTTCTTT.